This T cell receptor (beta chain) was documented in a study of cytomegalovirus exposure and HLA in healthy donors. For this clone: The target antigen is unknown.

Vbeta (60) and Jbeta (13) primers were used in the PCR. The assay was immunoSEQ multiplex PCR, and TCRdb's table has in-frame clones only and misses some. The repertoire consists of around 200,000 clones, with approximately 79% occurring once and the leading ten covering 1.6%. The CDR3 length is 14 residues. V gave up 6 bases and J gave up 6 bases; unmatched junction bases: 4. Germline CDR1 and CDR2: MDHEN and SYDVKM. General observations from the study: In a later analysis, TCR beta V- and J-gene trimming was associated with a missense DCLRE1C variant. V segments that were indistinguishable, TRBV6-2 and TRBV6-3 among them, were omitted from analysis.

The chain carries TRBV28 and TRBJ2-3; 12 nucleotides line up with TRBD2. The clonotype comes from a woman in her late teens or twenties in good health and CMV-seronegative. Sequences were obtained from PBMCs. CDR3 region: CASRTSGGFDTQYF. CDR3 nucleotides: TGTGCCAGCAGGACTAGCGGGGGATTTGATACGCAGTATTTT.